Listed below are T cell receptor beta chains from one sample, sequenced in a study of T cells in Graves' hyperthyroidism and ophthalmopathy. One entry per CDR3 protein results from TCRdb running MiXCR on the multiplex PCR reads. This table has 450,000 to 600,000 distinct CDR3 sequences, about 20% appearing once. The sample was blood. The receptors here all came from a man between 40 and 49 years old with Graves' ophthalmopathy. Both conserved end residues are part of each CDR3. The order of the fields is D gene, J gene, clone size, V gene, CDR3 DNA, CDR3 protein. A D gene is named only where the DNA matches it firmly. Some rows mark clone size as missing; the rest say once, few, many or name a class of expanded clone.

TRBD1 | TRBJ2-1 | - | TRBV2 | TGTGTCAGCAGACGGGACAGGGGGACTTACAATGAGCAGTTCTTC | CVSRRDRGTYNEQFF
TRBD2 | TRBJ2-1 | once | TRBV11-2 | TGTGCCAGCGGATACCCCCCTACCGGGACTAGCGGGACAGGGGGCAATGAGCAGTTCTTC | CASGYPPTGTSGTGGNEQFF
- | TRBJ1-3 | few | TRBV7-2 | TGTGCCAGCAGCTCCAGGACTGTGGGAGGAAACACCATATATTTT | CASSSRTVGGNTIYF
- | TRBJ2-7 | - | TRBV6-1 | TGTGCCACCGCGGGATGGAAGAAGATCGAGCAGTACTTC | CATAGWKKIEQYF
- | TRBJ1-2 | few | TRBV9 | TGTGCCAGCAGCCCGAGTGACGCGTACGGTGGCTACACCTTC | CASSPSDAYGGYTF
TRBD2 | TRBJ2-1 | - | TRBV9 | TGTGCCAGCAGCGTGGCGGGGGATACCTACAATGAGCAGTTCTTC | CASSVAGDTYNEQFF
- | TRBJ2-2 | - | TRBV6-5 | TGTGCCAGCAGTTACTCGCCCCCCCCGAACACCGGGGAGCTGTTTTTT | CASSYSPPPNTGELFF
- | TRBJ2-7 | few | TRBV7-9 | TGTGCCAGCGCTCCCCACGAATCCTACGAGCAGTACTTC | CASAPHESYEQYF
- | TRBJ1-1 | many | TRBV28 | TGTGCCAGCAGTTTTAAGGGGCGGACTGAAGCTTTCTTT | CASSFKGRTEAFF
- | TRBJ2-1 | few | TRBV9 | TGTGCCAGCAGCATAGGGGGCGGGAGCTCCTACAATGAGCAGTTCTTC | CASSIGGGSSYNEQFF